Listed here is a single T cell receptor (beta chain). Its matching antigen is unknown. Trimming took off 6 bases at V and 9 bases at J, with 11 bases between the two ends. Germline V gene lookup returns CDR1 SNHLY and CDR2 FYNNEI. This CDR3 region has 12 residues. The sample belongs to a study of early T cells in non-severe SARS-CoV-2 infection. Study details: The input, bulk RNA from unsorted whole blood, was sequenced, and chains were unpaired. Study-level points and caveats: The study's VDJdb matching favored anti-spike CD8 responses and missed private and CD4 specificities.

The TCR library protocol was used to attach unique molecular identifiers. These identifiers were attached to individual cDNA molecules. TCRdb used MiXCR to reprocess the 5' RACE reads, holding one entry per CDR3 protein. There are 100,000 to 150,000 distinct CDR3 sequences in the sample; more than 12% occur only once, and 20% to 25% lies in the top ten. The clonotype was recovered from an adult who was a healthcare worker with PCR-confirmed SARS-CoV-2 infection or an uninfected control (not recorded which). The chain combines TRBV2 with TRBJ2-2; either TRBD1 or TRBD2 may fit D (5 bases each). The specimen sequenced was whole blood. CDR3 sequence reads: CASRGTSRELFF. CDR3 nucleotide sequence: TGTGCCAGCAGGGGGACCTCTAGGGAGCTGTTTTTT.